One sample yielded the 31 T cell receptor beta chains listed below, sequenced in a study of technical replicates of blood from several donors (dated by TCRdb to 2015 to 2018). Receptor amplification or capture employed the immunoSEQ multiplex PCR assay. Entries here come from immuneACCESS through TCRdb and include only in-frame sequences with V and J called. Some clones fail to appear in such tables; in the studies checked, an unresolved V gene covers under half of the shortfall, and the cause of the remainder is unknown. This sample lists tens of thousands of clones; approximately 89% were detected once. The ten largest clones take up 0.41% of the sample. What was sequenced was T cells isolated from PBMCs. Receptors originate from a human donor in good health.

This chain links TRBV9 with TRBJ2-7, with 9 bases matching TRBD2. Germline values: CDR1 SGDLS, CDR2 YYNGEE. V lost 0 bases, J lost 4 bases, and 5 bases stayed unmatched. The CDR3 spans 15 residues. CDR3 DNA sequence: TGTGCCAGCAGCGTAGCGGCTAGCGGGATATACGAGCAGTACTTC. This translates into CASSVAASGIYEQYF. The full variable domain, in which reference TRBV9 and TRBJ2-7 provide the parts outside the CDR3, is DSGVTQTPKHLITATGQRVTLRCSPRSGDLSVYWYQQSLDQGLQFLIQYYNGEERAKGNILERFSAQQFPDLHSELNLSSLELGDSALYFCASSVAASGIYEQYFGPGTRLTVT.

The chain uses TRBV6-6 and TRBJ1-3, with D unclear. The V end was cut by 5 bases, the J end by 0 bases, with 5 bases between. This CDR3 has 13 amino acids. Germline V gene sequence: CDR1 MNHNY, CDR2 SVGAGI (reference sequence). The CDR3 sequence is CASSLGSGNTIYF. CDR3 DNA: TGTGCCAGCAGTCTAGGCTCTGGAAACACCATATATTTT.

The chain joins TRBV5-1 to TRBJ2-1; 9 positions agree with TRBD2. The CDR3 consists of 15 residues. Trimming removed 1 base from V and 7 bases from J; junction bases left unmatched: 6. Germline CDR1 SGHRS, CDR2 YFSETQ. CDR3 amino acids: CASSLPAGGGNEQFF. CDR3 coding DNA: TGCGCCAGCAGCTTGCCAGCGGGAGGAGGGAATGAGCAGTTCTTC.

This rearrangement joins TRBV2 to TRBJ2-5, with 8 bases aligning to TRBD2. V was pared by 10 bases and J by 4 bases, with 8 bases of the junction left unmatched. The CDR3 loop spans 13 amino acids. Germline CDR1 is SNHLY and CDR2 is FYNNEI. Here the CDR3 DNA reads TGTGCCATCAAAGCGGGAGCATTAGAGACCCAGTACTTC. Protein product: CAIKAGALETQYF.

In its sample, this clone was seen once. This sequence joins TRBV19 and TRBJ1-2; TRBD1 matches 9 bases. The CDR3 sequence is 13 residues long. Trimming removed 4 bases from V and 6 bases from J; junction bases left unmatched: 3. In germline, CDR1 is LNHDA, CDR2 SQIVND (reference sequence). The CDR3 sequence is CASSTDRGDGYTF. Written as DNA, the CDR3 is TGTGCCAGTAGTACCGACAGGGGGGATGGCTACACCTTC. Complete variable domain (other parts from reference TRBV19 and TRBJ1-2): DGGITQSPKYLFRKEGQNVTLSCEQNLNHDAMYWYRQDPGQGLRLIYYSQIVNDFQKGDIAEGYSVSREKKESFPLTVTSAQKNPTAFYLCASSTDRGDGYTFGSGTRLTVV.

The J gene is TRBJ1-5, the V gene TRBV19; 7 positions agree with TRBD1. This CDR3 comprises 12 residues. The germline V gene has CDR1 LNHDA and CDR2 SQIVND (reference sequence). V was clipped by 7 bases and J by 5 bases; unmatched bases: 2. The CDR3 DNA reads TGTGCCAGTACCAGGGGGGATCAGCCCCAGCATTTT. Amino acids: CASTRGDQPQHF.

This clone was observed a single time. The rearrangement links TRBV11-2 to TRBJ2-1; D gene unclear. CDR1 and CDR2 (germline): SGHAT, FQNNGV. The CDR3 loop spans 15 amino acids. V gave up 1 base and J gave up 0 bases, with 7 bases separating them. CDR3 nucleotides: TGTGCCAGCAGCTTAGTGACAAGCTCCTACAATGAGCAGTTCTTC. It is translated as CASSLVTSSYNEQFF.

The table lists this clone with many counts. The gene calls are TRBV5-1 and TRBJ2-3; no definite D call. CDR3 size: 16 residues. In germline, CDR1 is SGHRS, CDR2 YFSETQ. V was trimmed by 1 base and J by 4 bases, leaving 16 bases between them. The CDR3 region is CASSLSGGALPDTQYF. As DNA, the CDR3 is TGCGCCAGCAGCTTGTCTGGTGGAGCTCTCCCAGATACGCAGTATTTT.

This chain links TRBV25-1 with TRBJ1-2; possible D gene TRBD1, 5 bases. Trimming took 1 base from V and 3 from J, leaving 18 bases between them. The CDR3 is made up of 17 amino acids. The germline gives CDR1 MGHDK, CDR2 SYGVNS. The CDR3 is CASSESPQHVQDYGYTF. As DNA, the CDR3 is TGTGCCAGCAGTGAATCTCCCCAGCACGTACAGGACTATGGCTACACCTTC.

This chain joins TRBV27 and TRBJ2-3; 7 bases are a match to TRBD2. Germline-derived CDR1 and CDR2 are MNHEY and SMNVEV (reference sequence). This CDR3 spans 13 amino acids. CDR3 residues: CVVSGKVSDTQYF. CDR3 coding DNA: TGTGTGGTAAGCGGGAAGGTTTCAGATACGCAGTATTTT.

The chain employs TRBV19 and TRBJ1-1; 12 bases map to TRBD1. CDR3 length: 17 residues. V trimming: 3 bases; J trimming: 1 base; junction bases outside the gene matches: 6. CDR1 LNHDA and CDR2 SQIVND come from the germline V gene (reference sequence). CDR3 loop: CASSIGTGGGWNTEAFF. The CDR3 coding sequence is TGTGCCAGTAGTATCGGGACAGGGGGCGGATGGAACACTGAAGCTTTCTTT.

The chain employs TRBV19 and TRBJ2-2, with D tentatively TRBD2 (5 bases). From germline, CDR1 is LNHDA and CDR2 SQIVND (reference sequence). The V end was cut by 5 bases, the J end by 2 bases, with 9 bases between. This CDR3 contains 14 residues. The CDR3 reads CASSSSGNTGELFF. The CDR3, as DNA: TGTGCCAGTAGTTCCAGCGGAAACACCGGGGAGCTGTTTTTT.

The chain uses TRBV4-1 and TRBJ2-2; 10 bases are shared with TRBD1. Germline V gives CDR1 MGHRA, CDR2 YSYEKL. V lost 1 base, J lost 5 bases, and 10 bases stayed unmatched. This CDR3 is 18 amino acids long. The CDR3 DNA is TGCGCCAGCAGCCAAGGGCCCGGGACAGGGGATGGAACCGGGGAGCTGTTTTTT. Amino acids: CASSQGPGTGDGTGELFF.

V usage is TRBV4-3 and J usage is TRBJ2-7; D is possibly TRBD1 (6 bases). V gave up 0 bases and J gave up 6 bases, with 24 bases separating them. CDR1 and CDR2 from the germline V gene are LGHNA and YSLEER. The CDR3 is 18 amino acids. CDR3: CASSQDPHYRVNRSEQYF. The CDR3 DNA reads as TGCGCCAGCAGCCAAGACCCCCATTACAGGGTAAATCGAAGCGAGCAGTACTTC.

The chain uses TRBV6-5 and TRBJ2-5; tentatively, D is TRBD1 (5 bases). Germline V gene sequence: CDR1 MNHEY, CDR2 SVGAGI. The CDR3 is 13 amino acids. V gave up 8 bases and J gave up 3 bases, with 13 bases separating them. CDR3 amino acids: CASDNSREETQYF. The DNA of the CDR3 is TGTGCCAGCGATAATTCCAGGGAAGAGACCCAGTACTTC.

The count of this clone is one. The rearrangement uses TRBV5-1 and TRBJ2-7; maybe TRBD1 (6 bases). CDR1 and CDR2 from the germline V gene are SGHRS and YFSETQ. Trimming took off 0 bases at V and 1 base at J, with 8 bases between the two ends. The length of the CDR3 is 14 residues. As DNA, the CDR3 is TGCGCCAGCAGCTTGGCAGGGGCGTCCTACGAGCAGTACTTC. It codes for CASSLAGASYEQYF.

In this sample, this clone turned up a few times. The rearrangement uses TRBV28 and TRBJ1-1, with unresolved D. Trimming took off 5 bases at V and 1 base at J, with 17 bases between the two ends. This CDR3 is built from 16 residues. Germline CDR1 and CDR2: MDHEN and SYDVKM. The CDR3 region has the DNA TGTGCCAGCAGTATCCATTCTGGATCGGGGAACACTGAAGCTTTCTTT. Translated, it gives CASSIHSGSGNTEAFF.

The chain recombines TRBV30 with TRBJ1-2, with a possible D match to TRBD1 (6 bases). Per the germline V gene, CDR1 is GTSNPN and CDR2 is SVGIG (reference sequence). The CDR3 covers 13 residues. The ends were cut back, 0 bases at V and 8 bases at J, with 13 bases in the middle. The CDR3 nucleotides read TGTGCCTGGAGTGTACTAGGGGGGGGCGGCTACACCTTC. It yields the protein CAWSVLGGGGYTF.

V usage is TRBV5-4 and J usage is TRBJ2-1, with D possibly matching TRBD2 (5 bases). V was cut by 4 bases and J by 15 bases, with 20 bases left in between. Germline CDR1 SGHNT, CDR2 YYREEE (reference sequence). This CDR3 has 13 amino acids. DNA for the CDR3: TGTGCCAGCAGCCCGGGGTACGGCACATCAGGGTTCTTC. Its protein is CASSPGYGTSGFF.

The chain recombines TRBV7-3 with TRBJ2-3; weak D call: TRBD1 (6 bases). The CDR3 length is 13 residues. Trimming stripped 4 bases from V and 4 bases from J, with 9 bases between. CDR1 and CDR2 from the germline V gene are SGHTA and FQGTGA. In nucleotides, the CDR3 is TGTGCCAGCAGCTCCCAGGGGCCAGATACGCAGTATTTT. It translates to CASSSQGPDTQYF.

CDR3 residues: CASSSSGLTDTQYF. CDR3 nucleotide sequence: TGTGCCAGCAGCTCTAGCGGACTCACAGATACGCAGTATTTT. The rearrangement uses TRBV7-3 and TRBJ2-3; TRBD2 aligns across 7 bases. The V segment lost 4 bases and the J segment 2 bases; nucleotides outside the gene matches: 3. CDR3 size: 14 residues. CDR1 and CDR2 (germline): SGHTA, FQGTGA.

The chain has TRBV15 and TRBJ1-5; 9 nucleotides line up with TRBD1. V was pared by 5 bases and J by 2 bases, with 1 base of the junction left unmatched. Germline V gives CDR1 LNHNV, CDR2 YYDKDF (reference sequence). The CDR3 consists of 14 residues. CDR3 residues: CATSWTGGNQPQHF. The CDR3 nucleotides read TGTGCCACCAGCTGGACAGGGGGCAATCAGCCCCAGCATTTT. Looking up the rest from reference TRBV15 and TRBJ1-5 gives the full variable domain: DAMVIQNPRYQVTQFGKPVTLSCSQTLNHNVMYWYQQKSSQAPKLLFHYYDKDFNNEADTPDNFQSRRPNTSFCFLDIRSPGLGDTAMYLCATSWTGGNQPQHFGDGTRLSIL.

V usage is TRBV13 and J usage is TRBJ2-5; TRBD2 agrees at 7 bases. V shed 2 bases and J 3 bases; nucleotides not matched to a gene: 3. The CDR3 covers 14 residues. The germline V gene has CDR1 PRHDT and CDR2 FYEKMQ (reference sequence). In nucleotides, the CDR3 is TGTGCCAGCAGCTTAAAGCGGGGTGAAGAGACCCAGTACTTC. Its translation is CASSLKRGEETQYF.

The chain links TRBV2 to TRBJ2-1, with D perhaps matching TRBD1 (5 bases). The CDR3 sequence is 11 residues long. CDR1 and CDR2 (germline): SNHLY, FYNNEI. The V gene lost 8 bases and the J gene lost 7 bases, with 9 bases spanning the gap. The DNA of the CDR3 is TGTGCCAGCGGGCAGGGAAATGAGCAGTTCTTC. It encodes CASGQGNEQFF.

The CDR3 sequence is CASSERREISGNTIYF. CDR3 nucleotide sequence: TGTGCCAGCAGTGAGCGGAGGGAAATCTCCGGAAACACCATATATTTT. The gene calls are TRBV2 and TRBJ1-3, with no clear D. The V end was cut by 3 bases, the J end by 4 bases, with 16 bases between. Germline CDR1 and CDR2: SNHLY and FYNNEI. The length of the CDR3 is 16 residues.

The V call is TRBV7-2, the J call TRBJ2-3, with TRBD1 matching 7 bases. This CDR3 has 14 amino acids. Trimming removed 5 bases from V and 2 bases from J; junction bases left unmatched: 4. Germline assignment: CDR1 SGHTA and CDR2 FQGNSA. The CDR3 nucleotides are TGTGCCAGCAGCCAAGAGGGGGCCACAGATACGCAGTATTTT. It codes for CASSQEGATDTQYF.

V gene TRBV5-6 combines with J gene TRBJ2-2; TRBD1 aligns across 9 bases. J was trimmed by 4 bases and V by 3 bases; bases with no gene match: 7. The length of the CDR3 is 16 residues. CDR1 and CDR2 (germline): SGHDT, YYEEEE. The CDR3 bases are TGTGCCAGCAGCTGGGGACAGGGTCTTTCCACCGGGGAGCTGTTTTTT. It yields the protein CASSWGQGLSTGELFF.

The gene calls are TRBV19 and TRBJ1-2; TRBD1 matches 9 bases. The V gene's germline CDR1 is LNHDA and CDR2 SQIVND (reference sequence). This CDR3 has 17 residues. J lost 5 bases, V lost 5 bases, and 15 bases had no gene match. The CDR3 DNA sequence: TGTGCCAGTAGTGCCACGACAGGGGGGCGTAGTAGATATGGCTACACCTTC. It codes for CASSATTGGRSRYGYTF.

The chain joins TRBV7-3 to TRBJ1-4, with 10 bases matching TRBD1. The CDR3 is 15 residues long. After removal of 2 bases from V and 6 bases from J, the junction contained 3 bases not matched to a gene. Germline CDR1 reads SGHTA; CDR2 reads FQGTGA. This CDR3 reads CASSLYGTGDEKLFF. Written as DNA, the CDR3 is TGTGCCAGCAGCTTATACGGGACAGGGGATGAAAAACTGTTTTTT.

In its sample, this clone was seen a few times. This chain connects TRBV28 to TRBJ2-7; D is possibly TRBD2 (6 bases). This CDR3 region has 14 residues. Between the trimmed V and J ends, which lost 3 bases and 4 bases, there was a span of 13 bases. Germline lookup yields CDR1 MDHEN and CDR2 SYDVKM. CDR3 loop: CASSFPEDYYEQYF. The CDR3 DNA sequence: TGTGCCAGCAGTTTTCCCGAGGACTATTACGAGCAGTACTTC.

The chain employs TRBV4-1 and TRBJ2-7, with D tentatively TRBD1 (6 bases). Germline CDR1 is MGHRA and CDR2 is YSYEKL. V shed 4 bases and J shed 1 base, with 8 bases lying between them. This CDR3 region has 13 residues. In DNA, the CDR3 is TGCGCCAGCAGCCGTCAGGGGTCCTACGAGCAGTACTTC. It is translated as CASSRQGSYEQYF.